These T cell receptor beta chains were read from a single sample in a study of chemoradiotherapy in HPV16-positive cancers. TCRdb keeps only in-frame clones here, not all; method: immunoSEQ multiplex PCR. The data show some 32,000 clones, with 89% seen just once and 3% to 4% held by the top ten. The sequenced sample was blood, obtained from a patient who underwent chemoradiotherapy. These receptors came from a human donor with HPV-associated anogenital cancer. The CDR3 runs from the conserved cysteine through the conserved F or W. Each record gives: CDR3 length, D gene, clone size, J gene, V gene, CDR3 protein, CDR3 DNA. The D gene is left open where the match is weak. The size of a clone is reported for some rows only, either as once, few or many, or as a class for expanded clones.

CDR3 length: 13; D gene: NA; clone size: NA; J gene: TRBJ2-7; V gene: TRBV5-5; CDR3 protein: CASSLGPDGEQYF; CDR3 DNA: TGTGCCAGCAGCTTAGGGCCCGACGGGGAGCAGTACTTC
CDR3 length: 18; D gene: NA; clone size: NA; J gene: TRBJ2-1; V gene: TRBV4-3; CDR3 protein: CASSQDDVAASSYNEQFF; CDR3 DNA: TGCGCCAGCAGCCAAGATGACGTAGCGGCCAGCTCCTACAATGAGCAGTTCTTC
CDR3 length: 13; D gene: TRBD1; clone size: NA; J gene: TRBJ1-1; V gene: TRBV7-2; CDR3 protein: CASSSPDRGKAFF; CDR3 DNA: TGTGCCAGCAGCTCGCCGGACAGGGGAAAAGCTTTCTTT
CDR3 length: 13; D gene: NA; clone size: NA; J gene: TRBJ1-1; V gene: TRBV30; CDR3 protein: CAWSVTLNTEAFF; CDR3 DNA: TGTGCCTGGAGTGTAACATTGAACACTGAAGCTTTCTTT
CDR3 length: 14; D gene: NA; clone size: NA; J gene: TRBJ1-1; V gene: TRBV5-1; CDR3 protein: CASSLTGRNTEAFF; CDR3 DNA: TGCGCCAGCAGCTTGACGGGCAGGAACACTGAAGCTTTCTTT
CDR3 length: 14; D gene: TRBD1; clone size: NA; J gene: TRBJ1-4; V gene: TRBV5-1; CDR3 protein: CASSSGTGDEKLFF; CDR3 DNA: TGCGCCAGCAGCTCGGGGACAGGGGATGAAAAACTGTTTTTT
CDR3 length: 14; D gene: NA; clone size: NA; J gene: TRBJ1-3; V gene: TRBV5-6; CDR3 protein: CASSRVGVRNTIYF; CDR3 DNA: TGTGCCAGCAGCCGGGTGGGGGTTAGAAACACCATATATTTT
CDR3 length: 18; D gene: TRBD2; clone size: NA; J gene: TRBJ2-1; V gene: TRBV7-2; CDR3 protein: CASSLAASGGLRYNEQFF; CDR3 DNA: TGTGCCAGCAGCTTAGCGGCTAGCGGGGGTCTCAGATACAATGAGCAGTTCTTC
CDR3 length: 15; D gene: TRBD2; clone size: NA; J gene: TRBJ2-1; V gene: TRBV6-1; CDR3 protein: CASALAGGPIDEQFF; CDR3 DNA: TGTGCCAGTGCCCTAGCGGGAGGGCCTATCGATGAGCAGTTCTTC
CDR3 length: 13; D gene: NA; clone size: NA; J gene: TRBJ2-2; V gene: TRBV6-4; CDR3 protein: CASARDFGGELFF; CDR3 DNA: TGTGCCAGCGCCAGGGATTTTGGCGGGGAGCTGTTTTTT
CDR3 length: 14; D gene: NA; clone size: NA; J gene: TRBJ2-7; V gene: TRBV7-9; CDR3 protein: CASSLAGGQGEQYF; CDR3 DNA: TGTGCCAGCAGCTTAGCGGGGGGACAAGGCGAGCAGTACTTC
CDR3 length: 16; D gene: NA; clone size: NA; J gene: TRBJ2-5; V gene: TRBV5-1; CDR3 protein: CASLGGTGGYQETQYF; CDR3 DNA: TGCGCCAGCCTCGGGGGGACAGGCGGTTACCAAGAGACCCAGTACTTC
CDR3 length: 13; D gene: NA; clone size: NA; J gene: TRBJ2-7; V gene: TRBV7-2; CDR3 protein: CASSSATSYEQYF; CDR3 DNA: TGTGCCAGCAGCTCGGCCACCTCCTACGAGCAGTACTTC
CDR3 length: 14; D gene: NA; clone size: NA; J gene: TRBJ1-1; V gene: TRBV21-1; CDR3 protein: CASSKEERVTEAFF; CDR3 DNA: TGTGCCAGCAGCAAAGAAGAAAGGGTCACTGAAGCTTTCTTT
CDR3 length: 17; D gene: NA; clone size: NA; J gene: TRBJ2-5; V gene: TRBV5-1; CDR3 protein: CASSSPLLTPARETQYF; CDR3 DNA: TGCGCCAGCAGCTCCCCGCTTCTTACACCCGCCAGAGAGACCCAGTACTTC
CDR3 length: 13; D gene: NA; clone size: NA; J gene: TRBJ1-5; V gene: TRBV7-2; CDR3 protein: CASSLAVNQPQHF; CDR3 DNA: TGTGCCAGCAGCCTAGCTGTCAATCAGCCCCAGCATTTT
CDR3 length: 12; D gene: NA; clone size: NA; J gene: TRBJ2-2; V gene: TRBV6-6; CDR3 protein: CASSYPTGELFF; CDR3 DNA: TGTGCCAGCAGTTACCCCACCGGGGAGCTGTTTTTT
CDR3 length: 19; D gene: TRBD2; clone size: NA; J gene: TRBJ2-3; V gene: TRBV7-8; CDR3 protein: CASSFFGLAGGRGTDTQYF; CDR3 DNA: TGTGCCAGCAGCTTCTTCGGACTAGCGGGAGGGAGGGGCACAGATACGCAGTATTTT
CDR3 length: 17; D gene: TRBD2; clone size: once; J gene: TRBJ2-1; V gene: TRBV9; CDR3 protein: CASSSSLGLAGYNEQFF; CDR3 DNA: TGTGCCAGCAGCTCCTCATTAGGACTAGCGGGTTACAATGAGCAGTTCTTC
CDR3 length: 11; D gene: NA; clone size: few; J gene: TRBJ1-2; V gene: TRBV6-5; CDR3 protein: CASSDQSGYTF; CDR3 DNA: TGTGCCAGCAGTGACCAGTCTGGCTACACCTTC
CDR3 length: 18; D gene: NA; clone size: few; J gene: TRBJ2-6; V gene: TRBV7-9; CDR3 protein: CASSLPLRYSSGANVLTF; CDR3 DNA: TGTGCCAGCAGCTTGCCCTTACGATACAGCTCTGGGGCCAACGTCCTGACTTTC
CDR3 length: 15; D gene: NA; clone size: NA; J gene: TRBJ1-4; V gene: TRBV7-9; CDR3 protein: CASSFPQGTNEKLFF; CDR3 DNA: TGTGCCAGCAGCTTCCCACAGGGAACTAATGAAAAACTGTTTTTT
CDR3 length: 17; D gene: TRBD2; clone size: NA; J gene: TRBJ2-7; V gene: TRBV7-2; CDR3 protein: CASSFLPGSGRSYEQYF; CDR3 DNA: TGTGCCAGCAGCTTTTTACCGGGTAGCGGGAGAAGTTACGAGCAGTACTTC
CDR3 length: 16; D gene: TRBD1; clone size: NA; J gene: TRBJ1-2; V gene: TRBV30; CDR3 protein: CAWIRDRLNDLDGYTF; CDR3 DNA: TGTGCCTGGATTCGGGACAGGCTGAATGATTTGGATGGCTACACCTTC
CDR3 length: 14; D gene: NA; clone size: NA; J gene: TRBJ2-7; V gene: TRBV7-9; CDR3 protein: CASSERDITYEQYF; CDR3 DNA: TGTGCCAGCAGCGAACGGGACATAACCTACGAGCAGTACTTC
CDR3 length: 12; D gene: NA; clone size: NA; J gene: TRBJ1-1; V gene: TRBV11-2; CDR3 protein: CASSLHTTEAFF; CDR3 DNA: TGTGCCAGCAGCTTGCACACCACTGAAGCTTTCTTT
CDR3 length: 13; D gene: NA; clone size: NA; J gene: TRBJ1-1; V gene: TRBV4-3; CDR3 protein: CASSQDRGFEAFF; CDR3 DNA: TGCGCCAGCAGCCAAGATAGGGGATTTGAAGCTTTCTTT
CDR3 length: 14; D gene: NA; clone size: once; J gene: TRBJ2-3; V gene: TRBV7-6; CDR3 protein: CASSQTGSTDTQYF; CDR3 DNA: TGTGCCAGCAGCCAGACTGGTAGCACAGATACGCAGTATTTT
CDR3 length: 19; D gene: TRBD1; clone size: NA; J gene: TRBJ2-6; V gene: TRBV27; CDR3 protein: CASSLAPGQGSSGANVLTF; CDR3 DNA: TGTGCCAGCAGTTTAGCTCCGGGACAGGGAAGCTCTGGGGCCAACGTCCTGACTTTC
CDR3 length: 15; D gene: NA; clone size: NA; J gene: TRBJ2-7; V gene: TRBV6-6; CDR3 protein: CASSSGQTFSYEQYF; CDR3 DNA: TGTGCCAGCAGCTCTGGACAGACTTTCTCCTACGAGCAGTACTTC
CDR3 length: 13; D gene: NA; clone size: NA; J gene: TRBJ1-2; V gene: TRBV6-5; CDR3 protein: CASSPTTGYGYTF; CDR3 DNA: TGTGCCAGCAGTCCAACAACGGGTTATGGCTACACCTTC
CDR3 length: 15; D gene: TRBD2; clone size: NA; J gene: TRBJ2-3; V gene: TRBV4-3; CDR3 protein: CASSQAWGGSDTQYF; CDR3 DNA: TGCGCCAGCAGCCAAGCGTGGGGGGGGTCAGATACGCAGTATTTT
CDR3 length: 13; D gene: TRBD2; clone size: NA; J gene: TRBJ2-1; V gene: TRBV11-3; CDR3 protein: CASSLAGGNEQFF; CDR3 DNA: TGTGCCAGCAGCTTGGCGGGGGGCAATGAGCAGTTCTTC
CDR3 length: 15; D gene: TRBD2; clone size: NA; J gene: TRBJ2-3; V gene: TRBV6-5; CDR3 protein: CASSSTGTTTDTQYF; CDR3 DNA: TGTGCCAGCAGTTCCACCGGGACTACGACCGATACGCAGTATTTT
CDR3 length: 12; D gene: TRBD1; clone size: NA; J gene: TRBJ2-7; V gene: TRBV10-1; CDR3 protein: CASSGDSHEQYF; CDR3 DNA: TGCGCCAGCAGTGGGGACAGCCACGAGCAGTACTTC
CDR3 length: 15; D gene: NA; clone size: NA; J gene: TRBJ1-1; V gene: TRBV6-5; CDR3 protein: CASSYSGAMNTEAFF; CDR3 DNA: TGTGCCAGCAGTTACTCGGGGGCGATGAACACTGAAGCTTTCTTT
CDR3 length: 14; D gene: TRBD1; clone size: few; J gene: TRBJ1-1; V gene: TRBV6-5; CDR3 protein: CASSRTTGGTEAFF; CDR3 DNA: TGTGCCAGCAGTCGGACCACAGGGGGGACTGAAGCTTTCTTT
CDR3 length: 16; D gene: NA; clone size: NA; J gene: TRBJ1-4; V gene: TRBV2; CDR3 protein: CASDPAVGRGGEKLFF; CDR3 DNA: TGTGCCAGCGATCCCGCAGTGGGCAGGGGAGGTGAAAAACTGTTTTTT
CDR3 length: 15; D gene: TRBD1; clone size: NA; J gene: TRBJ2-5; V gene: TRBV27; CDR3 protein: CASTPGDRGQETQYF; CDR3 DNA: TGTGCCAGCACCCCCGGAGACAGGGGCCAAGAGACCCAGTACTTC
CDR3 length: 11; D gene: NA; clone size: NA; J gene: TRBJ2-5; V gene: TRBV7-9; CDR3 protein: CASSLKETQYF; CDR3 DNA: TGTGCCAGCAGCTTAAAGGAGACCCAGTACTTC
CDR3 length: 14; D gene: NA; clone size: NA; J gene: TRBJ2-7; V gene: TRBV9; CDR3 protein: CASSVAPLVHEQYF; CDR3 DNA: TGTGCCAGCAGCGTAGCTCCCCTAGTGCACGAGCAGTACTTC
CDR3 length: 12; D gene: TRBD1; clone size: NA; J gene: TRBJ1-1; V gene: TRBV29-1; CDR3 protein: CSGRQGDTEAFF; CDR3 DNA: TGCAGCGGGAGACAGGGGGACACTGAAGCTTTCTTT
CDR3 length: 15; D gene: TRBD2; clone size: NA; J gene: TRBJ2-7; V gene: TRBV7-9; CDR3 protein: CASSLSDSGGYEQYF; CDR3 DNA: TGTGCCAGCAGCTTATCGGATAGCGGGGGCTACGAGCAGTACTTC
CDR3 length: 13; D gene: NA; clone size: NA; J gene: TRBJ1-1; V gene: TRBV19; CDR3 protein: CASSSTGNTEAFF; CDR3 DNA: TGTGCCAGTAGCTCGACAGGGAACACTGAAGCTTTCTTT
CDR3 length: 15; D gene: TRBD2; clone size: NA; J gene: TRBJ2-5; V gene: TRBV4-2; CDR3 protein: CASSRLAGAVETQYF; CDR3 DNA: TGTGCCAGCAGCCGACTAGCGGGGGCGGTTGAGACCCAGTACTTC
CDR3 length: 13; D gene: NA; clone size: NA; J gene: TRBJ1-6; V gene: TRBV6-5; CDR3 protein: CASKATANSPLHF; CDR3 DNA: TGTGCCAGCAAAGCGACAGCGAATTCACCCCTCCACTTT
CDR3 length: 15; D gene: NA; clone size: NA; J gene: TRBJ2-1; V gene: TRBV5-1; CDR3 protein: CASSLVGGSNNEQFF; CDR3 DNA: TGCGCCAGCAGCTTGGTTGGGGGGAGTAACAATGAGCAGTTCTTC
CDR3 length: 14; D gene: NA; clone size: NA; J gene: TRBJ2-3; V gene: TRBV5-1; CDR3 protein: CASSLDRSTDTQYF; CDR3 DNA: TGCGCCAGCAGCTTGGACAGGAGCACAGATACGCAGTATTTT
CDR3 length: 12; D gene: NA; clone size: NA; J gene: TRBJ1-2; V gene: TRBV6-1; CDR3 protein: CASSAQRTLFTF; CDR3 DNA: TGTGCCAGCAGTGCCCAAAGGACATTATTCACCTTC
CDR3 length: 13; D gene: NA; clone size: NA; J gene: TRBJ2-3; V gene: TRBV7-2; CDR3 protein: CASSLGFTDTQYF; CDR3 DNA: TGTGCCAGCAGCTTAGGCTTCACAGATACGCAGTATTTT
CDR3 length: 15; D gene: TRBD1; clone size: once; J gene: TRBJ1-5; V gene: TRBV5-1; CDR3 protein: CASSLEGQGSQPQHF; CDR3 DNA: TGCGCCAGCAGCTTGGAGGGACAGGGCAGTCAGCCCCAGCATTTT
CDR3 length: 15; D gene: NA; clone size: NA; J gene: TRBJ1-1; V gene: TRBV19; CDR3 protein: CASSNNRQLNTEAFF; CDR3 DNA: TGTGCCAGTAGTAATAACAGGCAATTGAACACTGAAGCTTTCTTT
CDR3 length: 15; D gene: TRBD2; clone size: few; J gene: TRBJ2-5; V gene: TRBV30; CDR3 protein: CAWSPSGLATVTQYF; CDR3 DNA: TGTGCCTGGAGTCCGTCGGGACTAGCGACGGTGACCCAGTACTTC
CDR3 length: 15; D gene: NA; clone size: once; J gene: TRBJ2-6; V gene: TRBV2; CDR3 protein: CASVWTTSGANVLTF; CDR3 DNA: TGTGCCAGCGTTTGGACAACCTCTGGGGCCAACGTCCTGACTTTC
CDR3 length: 15; D gene: NA; clone size: NA; J gene: TRBJ2-5; V gene: TRBV5-5; CDR3 protein: CASSLGWGSAETQYF; CDR3 DNA: TGTGCCAGCAGCTTGGGATGGGGGTCGGCAGAGACCCAGTACTTC
CDR3 length: 16; D gene: TRBD1; clone size: NA; J gene: TRBJ1-5; V gene: TRBV19; CDR3 protein: CASSRSGQGTNQPQHF; CDR3 DNA: TGTGCCAGTAGTCGATCCGGACAGGGGACCAATCAGCCCCAGCATTTT
CDR3 length: 14; D gene: NA; clone size: NA; J gene: TRBJ1-1; V gene: TRBV6-1; CDR3 protein: CASRPLQGNTEAFF; CDR3 DNA: TGTGCCAGCAGACCCCTACAGGGGAACACTGAAGCTTTCTTT